The clone carrying this T cell receptor (beta chain) occurred a few times. Germline V gene lookup returns CDR1 LGHNA and CDR2 YNFKEQ. V was shortened by 6 bases and J by 0 bases, with 8 bases between the two germline ends. The length of the CDR3 is 13 residues. This sample was taken from a study of beta chain features in type 1 diabetes. Across the whole study: Summed over all samples, the examined sorted cells came to fewer than 120 million.

TCRB transcripts that were expressed got sequenced, as all of the isolated RNA had been reverse transcribed. Profiled with immunoSEQ multiplex PCR; TCRdb holds only in-frame clones, not every one. Of under 450,000 clones listed, more than 11% were seen once; the top ten hold roughly 0.04%. Researchers reported sorting CD4+ naive, central memory, regulatory and stem cell-like memory cells via CD45RO/CCR7/CD25/CD127/CD95/CD27. The sequence was collected from a man under 40 in good health. The chain couples TRBV4-2 to TRBJ1-2, with D perhaps TRBD1 (5 bases). Sequencing was performed on naive CD4+ T cells from blood. Here the CDR3 reads CASSRDPNYGYTF. The CDR3 region has the DNA TGTGCCAGCAGTCGGGACCCTAACTATGGCTACACCTTC.